The clone carrying this T cell receptor (beta chain) was recorded only once. Its antigen is undetermined. These data are taken from a study of T cell repertoires in cytomegalovirus infection. Findings and limits, study-wide: It was HLA-C-restricted CMV-specific TCR beta clonotypes that dominated the response ex vivo.

TCRdb reanalysed the reads using MiXCR and keeps one entry per CDR3 protein. The sample yields some 270,000 distinct CDR3 sequences, approximately 22% seen once. The germline gives CDR1 SQVTM, CDR2 ANQGSEA. The V and J ends lost 0 bases and 3 bases, in that order; junction bases with no gene match: 5. This CDR3 region has 16 residues. The sample was cultured PBMCs, taken from culture after CMV antigen stimulation. The J gene is TRBJ2-1, the V gene TRBV29-1; 10 nucleotides align to TRBD2. The receptor was isolated from a human donor in good health (CMV status not recorded). Some clones in this sample may be carry-over from other donors' samples. The CDR3 loop is CSVEDPSGSNYNEQFF. The DNA for the CDR3 is TGCAGCGTTGAAGACCCTAGCGGGAGCAACTACAATGAGCAGTTCTTC.